Reported below is one TCR beta chain. There is no known antigen for this receptor. The input lacks base qualities; no much larger clone sits a single base away. Compared with germline, V lacks 5 bases and J lacks 2 bases; bases without a gene match: 2. The CDR3 runs 13 amino acids, cysteine and phenylalanine included. The CDR3 DNA has 39 bases and is translated from base 1. The germline V gene specifies SGHTA as CDR1 and FQGTGA as CDR2. Library construction relied on the immunoSEQ multiplex PCR assay. A mixture of 60 forward primers for TCR Vbeta segments and 13 reverse primers for TCR Jbeta segments was used in the multiplex PCR. Amplification of the CDR3 region of rearranged TCR beta genes was performed with a multiplex PCR assay on genomic DNA. The Illumina HiSeq System was used to sequence the amplified TCR beta libraries as 87-base-pair reads. On the study's bioinformatics: In a later analysis, tens of millions of unique TCR beta chains were counted across the 690 or so repertoires, and about 10 million of these chains were shared by at least two donors. To remove PCR and sequencing errors, raw reads were error-corrected and collapsed into unique sequences using a nearest-neighbor algorithm that merged closely related sequences. Alignment of CDR3 sequences to IMGT reference sequences was used to assign V, D and J gene segments. Each retained sequence needed at least a six-nucleotide match to both a V gene segment and a J gene segment. Rearrangements were classified as productive when the CDR3 lacked stop codons and remained in frame with V and J, and all other rearrangements were classified as non-productive. Following IMGT convention, CDR3 was defined as the stretch from the second conserved V-encoded cysteine to the conserved J-encoded phenylalanine. The earlier analysis of about 590 of the donors excluded sequences that lacked an unambiguous match to a single V gene segment. In an earlier analysis of 587 of the donors, a V segment was called functional when productive rearrangements were above 56.7%, and segregating when the standard deviation between donors exceeded 5%. To diagnose cytomegalovirus status from the catalog of TCR beta chain sequences, a statistical classification framework was built. V and J gene assignment, in a later analysis, came from comparing TCR nucleotide sequences with IMGT/GENE-DB human TR gene sequences. The TCRdist pipeline was used in a later analysis to assign CDR3 sequences and most-parsimonious VDJ recombination scenarios. A later analysis defined each TCR beta chain by its CDR3 amino acid sequence plus V-gene family, and excluded reads lacking a unique V-gene family. To address suspected cross-contamination and a sequencing artifact, a later analysis removed 592 highly shared, low-generation-probability nucleotide sequences. A later analysis calculated a clonal expansion index for each public chain from normalized within-repertoire ranks of inferred template counts. In a later analysis, generation probabilities were computed with a VDJ recombination model fitted to out-of-frame rearrangements, and the resulting probabilities were checked against IGoR. A later analysis scored TCR-TCR, TCR-HLA and TCR-CMV co-occurrence with hypergeometric tests, applying a repertoire-size bias correction to TCR pairs. To estimate false discovery rates, a later analysis permuted the HLA or CMV assignments 20 times. In a later analysis, co-occurring TCRs were grouped using DBSCAN, with TCRdist sequence similarity added in when clustering inside HLA-allele-positive subsets. Co-occurrence clustering excluded repertoires with fewer than 30,000 or more than 120,000 public chains, plus five with anomalous nucleotide sharing. TCRdb's version of the immuneACCESS table is confined to in-frame rearrangements and falls short of the full clone set. An unresolved V gene accounts for under half of the shortfall where checked; the remainder is of unknown origin. V and J calls and clone size follow that table, whereas D and trimming were derived from the DNA. In all, the sample holds over 85,000 clones, and approximately 80% of those were seen once. Jointly, the top ten make up approximately 8% of the sample.

This entry comes from a study of cytomegalovirus exposure and HLA in healthy donors (dated by TCRdb to about 2017). General notes on the study: An earlier analysis of under 600 of the donors reported 250 to 300 Gb of sequence data and 117 million unique TCR beta sequences from some 180 million T cells. Approximately 310 gigabases of sequencing data and around 85 million unique TCR sequences made up an early release that covered several hundred HLA-typed donors. Of the 398 genotyped donors, 65% to 90% fell in the genetic ancestry cluster associated with self-reported Caucasian donors. The study aimed to test whether cataloging public T cell receptors could reveal signatures of past pathogen exposure. The T cell repertoires of 666 subjects were profiled by immunosequencing and related to cytomegalovirus serostatus. Besides the first cohort of hundreds of subjects, a separate validation cohort made up of around 120 different subjects was used. The study combined high-throughput TCR immunosequencing, statistical association of individual TCRs with disease status, and machine learning to predict cytomegalovirus infection status. To study patterns of TCR occurrence, a later analysis re-analyzed previously published TCR beta repertoires from several hundred donors and added high-resolution HLA genotyping. In the later analysis, no new phenotypic data were used to find candidate immune exposures; instead, reliance was placed on TCR beta sequences and their occurrence across donors. In an earlier analysis of around 540 of the donors, high-throughput TCR beta sequencing was used to judge whether each TCR beta V gene segment behaved as functional or pseudogenic. Donor age, sex, ethnicity and CMV serostatus were collected together with the repertoire data. A later genetic analysis used genome-wide SNP genotypes for about three fifths of the roughly 700 donors, treating that subset as a discovery cohort. All discovery cohort repertoires had been generated using a single sequencing platform. HLA typing covered class I and class II loci at four-digit resolution. Typing coverage differed by locus: A, B, C, DRB1 and DQB1 were typed in roughly 620-630 donors, DQA1 in 500 to 550, DPA1 in 600 to 610, and DPB1 in 400 to 480. Four or five DR-DQ haplotypes were handled as single units for association and clustering because linkage in the cohort was strong. Among about 390 genotyped donors of the cohort, an average of about 240,000 unique TCR beta nucleotide sequences were sequenced per donor, roughly a sixth of them non-productive.

The cohort consisted of hundreds of healthy bone marrow donors. All cohort members were sampled while nominally healthy, although unrecorded immune exposures were likely present. The donor tested CMV seronegative and was one of the 352 seronegative cohort members. Every donor gave a peripheral blood sample, and the peripheral blood mononuclear cells from that sample were used for TCR beta sequencing. The Qiagen DNeasy Blood Extraction Kit was used to extract genomic DNA from the blood cell samples. Overall results and qualifications from the work: Only TCR beta chains were sequenced in this cohort, and the absence of alpha or paired-chain data limited detectable features. A group of highly shared sequence variants was considered likely to be a technical artifact of the sequencing pipeline. In a later analysis, HLA-associated TCR beta chains showed more clonal expansion and lower generation probabilities than non-associated chains that were equally common. In a later genetic analysis, fewer N-insertions in productive TCRs were reported among donors in an Asian-associated ancestry cluster than the approximately 710-donor mean. In vitro tests confirmed that a few of the cytomegalovirus-associated TCR beta chains recognize cytomegalovirus antigens. In a later analysis, most CMV-associated TCR beta chains were found to appear HLA-restricted, with HLA associations seemingly driven largely by CMV exposure. Because counts were too low, roughly 17 rarely observed V segments, including chromosome 9 orphons, were left out of the earlier analysis of over 550 of the donors. Correlated functional status among segregating V segments might be attributable to linkage disequilibrium, but an unknown experimental factor could not be ruled out. A later analysis reported that several top co-occurrence clusters appeared linked to parvovirus B19, influenza, CMV and Epstein-Barr virus. Across donors, most TCR sequences were observed very rarely, whereas some public TCRs were present in many individuals. According to a later analysis, TCR association rates differed among HLA loci, with DRB1 alleles showing the most associated TCRs and HLA-C alleles showing the fewest. Presence/absence analyses assumed roughly uniform sequencing depth across donors, an assumption that may not hold. Because HLA typing was unavailable for some donors at each locus, only the typed subset was used in association tests. According to the authors, the approach could potentially be generalized to other disease states and immunological phenotypes. A later analysis associated 16,951 TCR beta sequences with specific HLA alleles at a false discovery rate of 0.05. A further reported finding was that TCR beta sequences accurately predicted the HLA-A and HLA-B alleles for most subjects in the first cohort. In a later genetic analysis, a missense DCLRE1C variant was associated with V-gene and J-gene trimming of TCR beta chains, and the association was replicated in an independent cohort. When HLA alleles, especially DR and DQ, strongly co-occurred, TCR associations were difficult to assign to individual alleles. Cytomegalovirus status was reported to be diagnosed by the classifier with high specificity and sensitivity in both the original and validation cohorts. The study listed 164 TCR beta chains as associated with cytomegalovirus. Some IMGT-functional V segments, including TRBV6-2 and TRBV6-3, could not be distinguished by the 87-base-pair reads and were therefore excluded. An earlier analysis of approximately 600 of the donors showed that most TCR beta V segments appeared in productive rearrangements either about 87% or about 30% of the time, which broadly matched IMGT annotations. CMV serostatus was the only immune exposure information available for the cohort.

Sequenced input: PBMCs. Recombination joined TRBV7-3 with TRBJ2-5; a stretch of 7 junction bases matches TRBD2. The source of this sequence is a female donor in good health and CMV-seronegative. The DNA reads TGTGCCAGCAGCGGTAGCGGGCAAGAGACCCAGTACTTC. This codes for CASSGSGQETQYF.